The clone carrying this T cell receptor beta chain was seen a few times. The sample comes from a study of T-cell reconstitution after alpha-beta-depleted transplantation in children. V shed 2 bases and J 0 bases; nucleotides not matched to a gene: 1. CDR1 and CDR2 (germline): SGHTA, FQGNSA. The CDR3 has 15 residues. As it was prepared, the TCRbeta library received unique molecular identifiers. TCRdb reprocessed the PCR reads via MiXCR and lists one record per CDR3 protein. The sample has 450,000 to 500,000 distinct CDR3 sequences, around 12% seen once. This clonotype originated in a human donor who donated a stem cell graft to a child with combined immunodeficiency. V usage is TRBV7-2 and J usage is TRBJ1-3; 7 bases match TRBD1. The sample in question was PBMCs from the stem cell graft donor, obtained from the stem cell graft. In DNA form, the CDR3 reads TGTGCCAGCAGCTTATCAGGGGGCTCTGGAAACACCATATATTTT. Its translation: CASSLSGGSGNTIYF.